A selection of T cell receptor beta chains follows, all from one sample in a study of graft-versus-host responses after intestinal transplantation. Assay: immunoSEQ multiplex PCR; the TCRdb copy retains only in-frame clones and omits some. The table shows over 60,000 clones, with roughly nine tenths occurring only once. Sequenced here: ileum tissue, sampled around 350 days after transplant. Receptors originate from a human patient who received an intestinal transplant, so some T cells may come from the graft donor. Each CDR3 is given with its conserved first and last residue. The D gene is left open where the match is weak. Clone size, where shown, is once, few, many, or a class for clones that have expanded.

TRBV9	once	TRBD1	TRBJ1-5	TGTGCCAGCAGCAACCGACAGGGGCGCTGGGATAGCAATCAGCCCCAGCATTTT	CASSNRQGRWDSNQPQHF
TRBV21-1	.	.	TRBJ1-1	TGTGCCAGCAGCAAACTCCAGGTTAACACTGAAGCTTTCTTT	CASSKLQVNTEAFF
TRBV2	.	.	TRBJ2-7	TGTGCCAGCAACCGAGGGGTCGTGGCCTACGAGCAGTACTTC	CASNRGVVAYEQYF
TRBV6-1	few	TRBD2	TRBJ2-7	TGTGCCAGCAGTGAATTGGCGGGAGTGGGCGAGCAGTACTTC	CASSELAGVGEQYF
TRBV6-6	.	.	TRBJ2-3	TGTGCCAGCAGCCCGGGCCGGATCGCGCAGTATTTT	CASSPGRIAQYF
TRBV5-1	.	.	TRBJ2-3	TGCGCCAGCGGCCCGCTTTCTCCGCAGTATTTT	CASGPLSPQYF
TRBV16	.	TRBD1	TRBJ1-2	TGTGCCAGCAGCCAATCGGTAGTGGACAGGATAACCTATGGCTACACCTTC	CASSQSVVDRITYGYTF
TRBV7-9	.	TRBD1	TRBJ1-4	TGTGCCAGCAGCTCTCGGGACAGGGAGGACGAAAAACTGTTTTTT	CASSSRDREDEKLFF
TRBV7-3	.	TRBD2	TRBJ2-7	TGTGCCAGCAGCGCCAGAGGGAGGACTAGCGGGAGGTCTAAGACCTACGAGCAGTACTTC	CASSARGRTSGRSKTYEQYF
TRBV4-2	.	TRBD2	TRBJ2-5	TGTGCCAGCAGCCGGAAACTAGCGGGGGCCGTTCAAGAGACCCAGTACTTC	CASSRKLAGAVQETQYF
TRBV15	few	.	TRBJ2-1	TGTGCCACCAGCAGAGATTGGGGCGGACTAAATGAGCAGTTCTTC	CATSRDWGGLNEQFF
TRBV27	few	.	TRBJ2-7	TGTGCCAGCAGGGACTTTCTCCCTCCCTACGAGCAGTACTTC	CASRDFLPPYEQYF
TRBV5-6	.	TRBD1	TRBJ2-5	TGTGCCAGCAGCTTCAACTTTGCACAGGGGGCATTGGAGACCCAGTACTTC	CASSFNFAQGALETQYF
TRBV13	.	.	TRBJ2-7	TGTGCCAGCAGCTTAGGCGGGAGCTCCTACGAGCAGTACTTC	CASSLGGSSYEQYF
TRBV2	.	.	TRBJ1-1	TGTGCCAGCAGTTCTGGAAGGCGGGGGGAAGCTTTCTTT	CASSSGRRGEAFF
TRBV30	.	.	TRBJ2-4	TGTGCCTGGAGTGACAGGGCCAAAAACATTCAGTACTTC	CAWSDRAKNIQYF
TRBV5-1	.	.	TRBJ2-4	TGCGCCAGCAGCTTGTCCACCGGACCAAACATTCAGTACTTC	CASSLSTGPNIQYF
TRBV2	medium-sized	.	TRBJ2-7	TGTGCCAGCAGTGAAAGGACGAGGGACGAGCAGTACTTC	CASSERTRDEQYF
TRBV27	once	.	TRBJ1-4	TGTGCCAGCAGTTTACAAACTAATGAAAAACTGTTTTTT	CASSLQTNEKLFF
TRBV11-2	.	TRBD2	TRBJ2-1	TGTGCCAGCAGCTCCGCCGAGGCGGGAGGGTTCTACAATGAGCAGTTCTTC	CASSSAEAGGFYNEQFF
TRBV19	.	TRBD1	TRBJ1-2	TGTGCCAGTAGTTCTCCCCGGGACAGTTATGGCTACACCTTC	CASSSPRDSYGYTF
TRBV6-5	.	TRBD1	TRBJ2-2	TGTGCCAGCACCCGGACAGGGGCGCTCACCGGGGAGCTGTTTTTT	CASTRTGALTGELFF
TRBV4-1	.	TRBD2	TRBJ2-3	TGCGCCAGCAGCTCACTAGCGGGGGTCGCAGATACGCAGTATTTT	CASSSLAGVADTQYF
TRBV15	.	.	TRBJ2-7	TGTGCCACCAGCAGAGATGGAGCGACAGCCTACGAGCAGTACTTC	CATSRDGATAYEQYF
TRBV7-6	.	.	TRBJ2-6	TGTGCCAGCAGCTTAGCGGGTGGGGAAGTCTCTGGGGCCAACGTCCTGACTTTC	CASSLAGGEVSGANVLTF
TRBV12-2	.	.	TRBJ2-7	TGTGCAAGTCGCTTACCAGAGGGATCCTACGAGCAGTACTTC	CASRLPEGSYEQYF
TRBV4-1	.	.	TRBJ1-3	TGCGCCAGCAGCCAAGACGCCTTCTCCTCTGGAAACACCATATATTTT	CASSQDAFSSGNTIYF
TRBV7-3	.	.	TRBJ2-1	TGTGCCAGCAGCTTGCTCCCGCCTCAGACAGGAAAGGGGGACTACAATGAGCAGTTCTTC	CASSLLPPQTGKGDYNEQFF
TRBV30	.	TRBD2	TRBJ2-3	TGTGCCTGGAGTGGGCGCCGACTAGCCAGGAGCACAGATACGCAGTATTTT	CAWSGRRLARSTDTQYF
TRBV2	.	.	TRBJ1-4	TGTGCCAGCAGTGACAGGGTTTTTGAAAAACTGTTTTTT	CASSDRVFEKLFF
TRBV16	.	.	TRBJ1-5	TGTGCCAGCACTCCACAGGGAGGGCAGCCCCAGCATTTT	CASTPQGGQPQHF
TRBV6-5	.	.	TRBJ2-3	TGTGCCAGCAGTTACTCCGGAGGGTACACAGATACGCAGTATTTT	CASSYSGGYTDTQYF
TRBV6-5	.	.	TRBJ2-7	TGTGCCAGCAGTTACAGTTCCGAGGCGTCCTACGAGCAGTACTTC	CASSYSSEASYEQYF
TRBV15	few	TRBD2	TRBJ2-5	TGTGCCACCAGCAGAGATGGGGGGGGAGAGACCCAGTACTTC	CATSRDGGGETQYF
TRBV2	.	TRBD1	TRBJ2-1	TGTGCCAGCAGTGCAGGAGGACAGGGGGCAAATGAGCAGTTCTTC	CASSAGGQGANEQFF
TRBV13	once	.	TRBJ2-7	TGTGCCAGCAGCTTAGCCACGGACGGGGGCGGCTACGAGCAGTACTTC	CASSLATDGGGYEQYF